This TCR beta chain was sequenced in a study of blood T cell repertoires in COVID-19. Study context: The cDNA or gDNA used as material had been derived from T cells, B-cell-depleted T cells, or PBMCs.

The assay was immunoSEQ multiplex PCR, and TCRdb's table has in-frame clones only and misses some. The table records approximately 140,000 clones, over 80% of them present only once. With 5 bases removed from V and 6 bases from J, the gap between germline ends came to 11 bases. CDR3 length: 11 residues. Germline lookup yields CDR1 GTSNPN and CDR2 SVGIG (reference sequence). The chain is built from TRBV30 and TRBJ2-7, with D hard to call. This clonotype originated in a man between 60 and 75 years old with active or convalescent COVID-19. Sequences were obtained from peripheral blood. The DNA for the CDR3 is TGTGCCTGGGGCCTACGAGGCGAGCAGTACTTC. Protein sequence: CAWGLRGEQYF.